This T cell receptor (beta chain) was observed in a study of shared clonotypes between healthy human individuals. Findings and caveats of the study: Sampling was confined to blood; repertoires within tissues likely differ. Compared with memory subsets, naive subsets generally had larger estimated richness. Non-shared clonotypes had lower generation probabilities than those shared by all four donors.

The study drew all its donors from Caucasian adults living in Nashville, Tennessee. Looked up from germline, CDR1 is SGHKS and CDR2 is YYEKEE (reference sequence). V was trimmed by 4 bases and J by 4 bases, leaving 11 bases between them. CDR3 length equals 13 residues. Here immunoSEQ multiplex PCR was the method, and the copy in TCRdb shows in-frame clones only, minus some. The data contain around 330,000 clones, 74% of them singletons. About this clone itself: Its antigen is unidentified.

The V gene is TRBV5-5, the J gene TRBJ1-1; possible D gene TRBD1, 5 bases. The sample comprised memory CD4+ T cells sorted from blood. Subset defined: CD45RA-negative fraction. The TCR was taken from a man younger than 45 in good health. For the CDR3, the DNA is TGTGCCAGCAGCCCACCGGGGGGCACTGAAGCTTTCTTT. Translating gives CASSPPGGTEAFF.